The 18 T cell receptor beta chains given below trace back to one sample, sequenced in a study of control samples from healthy donors and cancer patients. Assay: immunoSEQ multiplex PCR; the TCRdb copy retains only in-frame clones and omits some. The table records 61,000 or so clones, 90% of them present only once. What was sequenced was PBMCs. Receptors were obtained from a man between 60 and 75 years old with colorectal cancer.

The gene calls are TRBV7-8 and TRBJ1-2; D is uncertain. Between the trimmed V and J ends, which lost 1 base and 4 bases, there was a span of 7 bases. The CDR3 spans 13 residues. Germline CDR1 reads SGHVS; CDR2 reads FQNEAQ. The CDR3 reads CASSLGLIYGYTF. DNA for the CDR3: TGTGCCAGCAGCTTAGGACTGATCTATGGCTACACCTTC.

V is TRBV12-3 or TRBV12-4 and J is TRBJ2-7, with TRBD2 matching 8 bases. After removal of 5 bases from V and 7 bases from J, the junction contained 7 bases not matched to a gene. The CDR3 sequence is 13 residues long. CDR3 amino acids: CASSPGGGREQYF. The CDR3 DNA reads TGTGCCAGCAGTCCCGGGGGGGGGAGAGAGCAGTACTTC.

This clone came up once. The J gene is TRBJ2-7, the V gene TRBV7-2, with a possible D match to TRBD2 (5 bases). The CDR3 is 15 residues long. Trimming left V 0 bases short and J 4 bases short, with 13 bases between. Germline lookup yields CDR1 SGHTA and CDR2 FQGNSA. The CDR3 nucleotides read TGTGCCAGCAGCTTAGCGCATCGGGAAGCTTACGAGCAGTACTTC. This sequence encodes CASSLAHREAYEQYF.

In this sample, this clone turned up once. The CDR3 loop reads CASSESGTSGSSTDTQYF. CDR3 DNA sequence: TGTGCCAGCAGCGAGTCCGGGACTAGCGGCTCTAGCACAGATACGCAGTATTTT. V usage is TRBV9 and J usage is TRBJ2-3; TRBD2 matches 11 bases. The ends lost 3 bases at V and 0 bases at J; junction bases unmatched: 9. The CDR3 is made up of 18 amino acids. CDR1 is SGDLS and CDR2 is YYNGEE in the germline V gene.

The rearrangement links TRBV14 to TRBJ2-2; D might be TRBD1 (7 bases). This CDR3 is built from 15 residues. Germline V gene lookup returns CDR1 SGHDN and CDR2 FVKESK. V dropped 4 bases and J dropped 4 bases, with 13 bases sitting between them. In DNA form, the CDR3 reads TGTGCCAGCAGCCGCGGGGACAGCGGCACCGGGGAGCTGTTTTTT. It encodes CASSRGDSGTGELFF.

The rearrangement links TRBV7-9 to TRBJ1-1, with no clear D. Trimming removed 5 bases from V and 7 bases from J, with 11 bases in between. This CDR3 spans 12 amino acids. Germline loops: CDR1 SEHNR, CDR2 FQNEAQ (reference sequence). CDR3 sequence reads: CASSNGINEAFF. As DNA, the CDR3 is TGTGCCAGCAGCAACGGAATAAATGAAGCTTTCTTT.

This sequence joins TRBV7-2 and TRBJ2-1; D is unclear. CDR1 SGHTA and CDR2 FQGNSA come from the germline V gene. V was shortened by 0 bases and J by 5 bases, with 8 bases between the two germline ends. This CDR3 region has 14 residues. This CDR3 reads CASSLANRDNEQFF. The CDR3 coding sequence is TGTGCCAGCAGCTTAGCGAACCGGGACAATGAGCAGTTCTTC. Drawing the rest from reference TRBV7-2 and TRBJ2-1, the complete variable domain is GAGVSQSPSNKVTEKGKDVELRCDPISGHTALYWYRQSLGQGLEFLIYFQGNSAPDKSGLPSDRFSAERTGGSVSTLTIQRTQQEDSAVYLCASSLANRDNEQFFGPGTRLTVL.

The chain links TRBV6-5 to TRBJ1-5; tentatively, D is TRBD1 (5 bases). This CDR3 contains 14 residues. Germline CDR1 reads MNHEY; CDR2 reads SVGAGI. The V end was cut by 6 bases, the J end by 3 bases, with 12 bases between. The CDR3 here is CASSYGGFNQPQHF. The CDR3 DNA is TGTGCCAGCAGCTACGGGGGTTTCAATCAGCCCCAGCATTTT.

This clone has just one count. The chain joins TRBV12-5 to TRBJ2-1; D is ambiguous. This CDR3 comprises 14 residues. V was shortened by 4 bases and J by 10 bases, with 17 bases between the two germline ends. Germline V CDR1 and CDR2: LGHNT, FRNRAP. The CDR3 loop reads CASGSEPRIIEQFF. Here the CDR3 DNA reads TGTGCTAGTGGTTCGGAACCGCGAATTATAGAGCAGTTCTTC. Combining the CDR3 with reference TRBV12-5 and TRBJ2-1 gives the whole variable domain DARVTQTPRHKVTEMGQEVTMRCQPILGHNTVFWYRQTMMQGLELLAYFRNRAPLDDSGMPKDRFSAEMPDATLATLKIQPSEPRDSAVYFCASGSEPRIIEQFFGPGTRLTVL.

This chain links TRBV7-2 with TRBJ2-7; possible D gene TRBD2, 5 bases. The CDR3 length is 16 residues. Trimming removed 2 bases from V and 2 bases from J, with 16 bases in between. CDR1 is SGHTA and CDR2 is FQGNSA in the germline V gene. CDR3 sequence (DNA): TGTGCCAGCAGCTTAACGGCAGGACTGTCTCCCTACGAGCAGTACTTC. Translation: CASSLTAGLSPYEQYF.

The CDR3 spells CASSLKGEETQYF. DNA of the CDR3: TGTGCCAGCAGCTTGAAGGGAGAAGAGACCCAGTACTTC. The rearrangement joins TRBV5-6 to TRBJ2-5, with D tentatively TRBD2 (5 bases). The CDR3 is 13 residues long. Germline CDR1 reads SGHDT; CDR2 reads YYEEEE. The V gene lost 1 base and the J gene lost 3 bases, with 7 bases spanning the gap.

The chain couples TRBV12-5 to TRBJ2-2, with D tentatively TRBD1 or TRBD2 (5 bases each). The germline V gene encodes CDR1 LGHNT and CDR2 FRNRAP. V was trimmed by 5 bases and J by 2 bases, leaving 15 bases between them. The CDR3 is 16 amino acids. CDR3 nucleotides: TGTGCTAGTGGTATGTCCGGGACGGCAAACACCGGGGAGCTGTTTTTT. It codes for CASGMSGTANTGELFF.

This chain joins TRBV30 and TRBJ2-7; 7 bases line up with TRBD1. Germline loops: CDR1 GTSNPN, CDR2 SVGIG (reference sequence). J lost 7 bases, V lost 1 base, and 7 bases had no gene match. This CDR3 region has 13 residues. CDR3 DNA: TGTGCCTGGAGTGCGACAGGGTTGGGGGAGCAGTACTTC. It specifies CAWSATGLGEQYF.

The gene calls are TRBV29-1 and TRBJ2-1, with D perhaps TRBD1 (5 bases). This CDR3 spans 13 amino acids. The germline V gene has CDR1 SQVTM and CDR2 ANQGSEA. Trimming removed 8 bases from V and 3 bases from J, with 14 bases in between. The CDR3 loop is CSYQGWIYNEQFF. CDR3 coding DNA: TGCAGCTACCAGGGTTGGATCTACAATGAGCAGTTCTTC.

This chain connects TRBV4-1 to TRBJ2-5; 9 bases fit TRBD2. CDR1 and CDR2 from the germline V gene are MGHRA and YSYEKL. J lost 1 base, V lost 3 bases, and 6 bases had no gene match. The CDR3 covers 16 residues. CDR3 in DNA: TGCGCCAGCAGCCAGGCTAGCGGGGCAACCCAAGAGACCCAGTACTTC. Its protein product is CASSQASGATQETQYF.

The chain links TRBV7-9 to TRBJ1-2; D ambiguous. V gave up 1 base and J gave up 0 bases, with 12 bases separating them. CDR1 SEHNR and CDR2 FQNEAQ come from the germline V gene (reference sequence). The CDR3 length is 16 residues. The CDR3 region is CASSLVGSHTNYGYTF. The CDR3 DNA follows: TGTGCCAGCAGCTTAGTAGGATCACATACTAACTATGGCTACACCTTC.

This clone was recorded only once. This chain joins TRBV18 and TRBJ2-5, with TRBD2 matching over 8 bases. CDR1 KGHSH and CDR2 LQKENI come from the germline V gene. The CDR3 sequence is 16 residues long. Germline trimming cut 1 base from V and 4 bases from J; bases unmatched to any gene: 8. The CDR3 DNA reads as TGTGCCAGCTCACCACGGACAGCGGGGGTAGGAGAGACCCAGTACTTC. Amino acids: CASSPRTAGVGETQYF.

J is TRBJ1-1 and V is TRBV29-1; D gene unclear. The length of the CDR3 is 13 residues. Trimming pared 7 bases from V and 4 bases from J, leaving 16 bases between. In germline, CDR1 is SQVTM, CDR2 ANQGSEA. CDR3 bases: TGCAGCGGTAATCAGGCGGGTCGCACTGAAGCTTTCTTT. Encoded protein: CSGNQAGRTEAFF.